This is a list of T cell receptor beta chains from one sample in a study of siplizumab effects on memory and regulatory T cells. Profiled with immunoSEQ multiplex PCR; TCRdb holds only in-frame clones, not every one. The table records about 120,000 clones, roughly 94% of them present only once. Source material: non-Treg CD4+ T cells sorted from blood. All receptors derive from a human donor in good health. CDR3s include the opening cysteine and the closing phenylalanine or tryptophan.

V,J,CDR3
TRBV6-5,TRBJ1-2,CASSYQRDSLYGYTF
TRBV7-6,TRBJ1-1,CASRRGGTGNTEAFF
TRBV5-4,TRBJ2-3,CASSHPTSGRVTDTQYF
TRBV6-1,TRBJ2-7,CASSDRVNYEQYF
TRBV6-1,TRBJ1-5,CASWDSGSNQPQHF
TRBV5-1,TRBJ2-6,CASSLLGGASGANVLTF
TRBV5-4,TRBJ1-2,CAGGGQPNYGYTF
TRBV27,TRBJ2-7,CASRGGQKTYEQYF
TRBV10-3,TRBJ2-5,CAISEANVETQYF
TRBV6-1,TRBJ1-5,CASKLGELQPQHF
TRBV4-2,TRBJ2-7,CASSQGSGSEYEQYF
TRBV10-1,TRBJ2-7,CASSEGGSGKQYF
TRBV9,TRBJ2-1,CASSADSYNEQFF
TRBV9,TRBJ1-3,CASSVAPNTGNTIYF
TRBV13,TRBJ2-7,CASSFGTSGSGYEQYF
TRBV18,TRBJ1-1,CASSKDPGGAYTEAFF
TRBV19,TRBJ2-2,CASSRPSGGTGELFF
TRBV5-1,TRBJ2-3,CASSRGQGGNQDTQYF
TRBV5-1,TRBJ2-1,CASCPGTGTSEQFF
TRBV9,TRBJ1-4,CASSVGIYGEKLFF
TRBV7-9,TRBJ2-2,CASSISGTHTGELFF
TRBV25-1,TRBJ1-5,CASSDSGKPQHF
TRBV4-1,TRBJ1-2,CASSPGQSYGYTF
TRBV5-1,TRBJ2-2,CASSLAAGNTGELFF
TRBV6-1,TRBJ1-2,CASSEALGQNYGYTF
TRBV19,TRBJ1-2,CASSPDRVPGYTF
TRBV29-1,TRBJ1-1,CSACLWTGGSNTEAFF
TRBV9,TRBJ2-1,CASSVVRGQGLNEQFF
TRBV19,TRBJ2-1,CASSISGSSYNEQFF
TRBV7-3,TRBJ2-5,CASSSTQLGGRETQYF
TRBV5-1,TRBJ1-1,CASEPGGMNTEAFF
TRBV9,TRBJ2-1,CASSVATTISRKYNEQFF
TRBV29-1,TRBJ2-7,CSVDKGYEQYF
TRBV7-9,TRBJ2-1,CASSTRDYNEQFF
TRBV18,TRBJ2-7,CASSLSTGGSYEQYF
TRBV5-1,TRBJ2-2,CASSFRLTNTGELFF
TRBV7-7,TRBJ2-1,CASSSDRGSYNEQFF
TRBV15,TRBJ2-5,CATSRDYAPRQPKETQYF
TRBV6-5,TRBJ1-2,CASRPQPVGGYTF
TRBV19,TRBJ2-7,CASSIMAGGGMEQYF
TRBV4-2,TRBJ2-3,CATRTSGASTDTQYF